This T cell receptor (beta chain) was captured in a study of radiotherapy plus CTLA-4 blockade in lung cancer. Lung cancer patients with chemo-refractory metastatic non-small-cell disease were given focal radiation plus CTLA-4 blockade with ipilimumab. The CDR3 extends over 15 amino acids. V shed 5 bases and J shed 0 bases, with 10 bases lying between them. The germline gives CDR1 ENHRY, CDR2 SYGVKD. Some clones are missing from TCRdb's copy, which holds only in-frame ones; the method was immunoSEQ multiplex PCR. The sample carries about 87,000 clones, roughly 86% recorded once. The source was peripheral blood, collected from a patient treated with radiotherapy plus ipilimumab. This clonotype was sampled from a human donor with non-small cell lung cancer that progressed on radiotherapy plus ipilimumab. The chain uses TRBV10-3 and TRBJ1-4, with D unresolved. CDR3 amino acids: CAISTTDSTNEKLFF. CDR3 DNA sequence: TGTGCCATCAGTACAACAGATTCAACTAATGAAAAACTGTTTTTT.